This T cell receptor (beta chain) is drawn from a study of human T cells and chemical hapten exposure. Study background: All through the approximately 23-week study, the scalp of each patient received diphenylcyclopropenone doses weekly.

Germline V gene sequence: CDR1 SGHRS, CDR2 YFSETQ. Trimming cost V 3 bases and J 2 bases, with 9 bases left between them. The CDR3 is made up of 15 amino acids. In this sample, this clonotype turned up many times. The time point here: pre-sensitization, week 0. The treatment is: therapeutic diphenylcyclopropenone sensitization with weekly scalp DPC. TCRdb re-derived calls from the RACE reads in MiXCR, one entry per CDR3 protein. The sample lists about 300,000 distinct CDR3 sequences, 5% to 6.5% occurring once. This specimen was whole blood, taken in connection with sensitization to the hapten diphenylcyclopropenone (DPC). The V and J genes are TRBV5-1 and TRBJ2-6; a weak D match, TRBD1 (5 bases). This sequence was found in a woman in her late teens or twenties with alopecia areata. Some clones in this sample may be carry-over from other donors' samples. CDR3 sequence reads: CASSSQGTGANVLTF. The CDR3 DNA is TGCGCCAGCAGCTCGCAGGGAACTGGGGCCAACGTCCTGACTTTC.